This is a list of T cell receptor beta chains from one sample in a study of Ad26.COV2.S vaccination and SARS-CoV-2 variants. The method was immunoSEQ multiplex PCR; TCRdb's version includes in-frame clones alone and lacks a portion of them. This sample carries 300,000 to 500,000 clones, roughly nine tenths of them seen once, and the ten largest clones take roughly 3%. Sequenced here: peripheral blood, sampled in a trial of Ad26.COV2.S vaccine versus placebo. These receptors all stem from a person between 18 and 65 years old who received the Ad26.COV2.S COVID-19 vaccine or a placebo. Each CDR3 is given with its conserved first and last residue. D genes are given only for firm matches. Rows give clone size only sometimes, using once, few, many, or a class for an expanded clone.

clone size: -
J gene: TRBJ2-5
V gene: TRBV15
D gene: -
CDR3 DNA: TGTGCCACCAGCAGAGATCGCGCCGGTGAGACCCAGTACTTC
CDR3 protein: CATSRDRAGETQYF

clone size: -
J gene: TRBJ2-5
V gene: TRBV7-9
D gene: -
CDR3 DNA: TGTGCCAGCAGCTTTTCCTTACACTACCCTCAAGAGACCCAGTACTTC
CDR3 protein: CASSFSLHYPQETQYF

clone size: -
J gene: TRBJ1-2
V gene: TRBV19
D gene: -
CDR3 DNA: TGTGCCAGTAGTCTCCGACTAGGGGAAGGCTACACCTTC
CDR3 protein: CASSLRLGEGYTF

clone size: -
J gene: TRBJ1-2
V gene: TRBV3-1/TRBV3-2
D gene: -
CDR3 DNA: TGTGCCAGCAGCCAAGGGGACGGATATGGCTACACCTTC
CDR3 protein: CASSQGDGYGYTF

clone size: -
J gene: TRBJ1-2
V gene: TRBV5-8
D gene: -
CDR3 DNA: TGTGCCAGCAGCTTGGCCGGGGGCAAGGTTAACTATGGCTACACCTTC
CDR3 protein: CASSLAGGKVNYGYTF

clone size: -
J gene: TRBJ1-4
V gene: TRBV4-1
D gene: -
CDR3 DNA: TGCGCCAGCAGCCCGCGACAGACCAATGAAAAACTGTTTTTT
CDR3 protein: CASSPRQTNEKLFF

clone size: -
J gene: TRBJ1-2
V gene: TRBV13
D gene: -
CDR3 DNA: TGTGCCAGCAGCTTAGGACAGGGAAATGGCTATGGCTACACCTTC
CDR3 protein: CASSLGQGNGYGYTF

clone size: -
J gene: TRBJ1-2
V gene: TRBV12-3/TRBV12-4
D gene: -
CDR3 DNA: TGTGCCAGCAGTTTAGGGGGTAGATATGGCTACACCTTC
CDR3 protein: CASSLGGRYGYTF

clone size: -
J gene: TRBJ2-1
V gene: TRBV5-1
D gene: -
CDR3 DNA: TGCGCCAGCAGCTTTAACTCCGATGAGCAGTTCTTC
CDR3 protein: CASSFNSDEQFF

clone size: -
J gene: TRBJ1-6
V gene: TRBV4-1
D gene: -
CDR3 DNA: TGCGCCAGCAGTCGCGACCCGAGACAGGTTGGGACCAGCTCCTATAATTCACCCCTCCACTTT
CDR3 protein: CASSRDPRQVGTSSYNSPLHF

clone size: -
J gene: TRBJ1-1
V gene: TRBV6-5
D gene: -
CDR3 DNA: TGTGCCAGCAGAGAGGGGGTTGAAGCTTTCTTT
CDR3 protein: CASREGVEAFF

clone size: -
J gene: TRBJ2-1
V gene: TRBV7-8
D gene: TRBD2
CDR3 DNA: TGTGCCAGCAGCTTACGGCGTCTAGCGGGCTACAATGAGCAGTTCTTC
CDR3 protein: CASSLRRLAGYNEQFF

clone size: -
J gene: TRBJ2-7
V gene: TRBV7-9
D gene: -
CDR3 DNA: TGTGCCAGCAGCTTAGAGTTATCCTACGAGCAGTACTTC
CDR3 protein: CASSLELSYEQYF

clone size: -
J gene: TRBJ2-3
V gene: TRBV15
D gene: -
CDR3 DNA: TGTGCCACCAGCAGAGATGTAGGGGTGGGAGCAGATACGCAGTATTTT
CDR3 protein: CATSRDVGVGADTQYF

clone size: once
J gene: TRBJ1-5
V gene: TRBV11-3
D gene: -
CDR3 DNA: TGTGCCAGCAGCTCTACGGGGGGTAGTCAGCCCCAGCATTTT
CDR3 protein: CASSSTGGSQPQHF

clone size: -
J gene: TRBJ1-2
V gene: TRBV3-1/TRBV3-2
D gene: -
CDR3 DNA: TGTGCCAGCAGCCAAGAACAGCTCGGGATGCGCTACACCTTC
CDR3 protein: CASSQEQLGMRYTF

clone size: -
J gene: TRBJ1-2
V gene: TRBV30
D gene: -
CDR3 DNA: TGTGCCTGGACAGGGACGGATGGCTACACCTTC
CDR3 protein: CAWTGTDGYTF

clone size: -
J gene: TRBJ2-2
V gene: TRBV6-2/TRBV6-3
D gene: -
CDR3 DNA: TGTGCCAGCAGTTACTCTTTAGGCAGTAACACCGGGGAGCTGTTTTTT
CDR3 protein: CASSYSLGSNTGELFF

clone size: -
J gene: TRBJ2-1
V gene: TRBV24-1
D gene: TRBD1
CDR3 DNA: TGTGCCACCAGTGAAGGGACAGGGTCCTACAATGAGCAGTTCTTC
CDR3 protein: CATSEGTGSYNEQFF

clone size: -
J gene: TRBJ2-3
V gene: TRBV24-1
D gene: -
CDR3 DNA: TGTGCCACCAGTCAATTCGGAGATACGCAGTATTTT
CDR3 protein: CATSQFGDTQYF